The 27 T cell receptor beta chains reported below all come from one sample, sequenced in a study of blood T cell repertoires in COVID-19. Clones were read by immunoSEQ multiplex PCR, and TCRdb kept only the in-frame ones, dropping some. The sample contains around 100,000 clones, around 84% of which appear only once. The sample comprised peripheral blood. All receptors derive from a man between 60 and 75 years old with acute or convalescent COVID-19.

J is TRBJ2-5 and V is TRBV5-1; possibly TRBD2 for D (6 bases). This CDR3 has 14 amino acids. Germline V gene data show CDR1 as SGHRS and CDR2 as YFSETQ. The ends were cut back, 4 bases at V and 4 bases at J, with 14 bases in the middle. The CDR3 DNA reads as TGCGCCAGCAGCCCCAGCAGCGGGCTAGAGACCCAGTACTTC. As protein: CASSPSSGLETQYF.

The gene calls are TRBV7-8 and TRBJ2-3; 13 bases agree with TRBD2. The germline CDR1 and CDR2 sequences are SGHVS and FQNEAQ. With 5 bases clipped from V and 5 bases from J, the junction kept 7 bases outside the gene matches. This CDR3 has 16 residues. CDR3 sequence (DNA): TGTGCCAGCAGCCGGAGGACTAGCGGGAGTAGAGATACGCAGTATTTT. It specifies CASSRRTSGSRDTQYF.

The V call is TRBV6-5, the J call TRBJ2-5; the D gene is possibly TRBD2 (5 bases). V was pared by 6 bases and J by 5 bases, with 13 bases between. Germline V gives CDR1 MNHEY, CDR2 SVGAGI. This CDR3 has 13 residues. The CDR3 bases are TGTGCCAGCAGCACACCAGCGGTGGAGACCCAGTACTTC. Amino acid sequence: CASSTPAVETQYF.

This clone was counted once. J is TRBJ1-1 and V is TRBV5-1; D gene ambiguous. V lost 3 bases and J lost 6, with 18 bases in between. This CDR3 has 15 residues. Germline assignment: CDR1 SGHRS and CDR2 YFSETQ. CDR3 nucleotides: TGCGCCAGCAGCTCGACGGGGAGGGTCGTTCCTGAAGCTTTCTTT. Translated: CASSSTGRVVPEAFF.

This clone showed up just once. The rearrangement joins TRBV5-4 to TRBJ1-2; no reliable D call. The CDR3 length is 14 residues. V was pared by 4 bases and J by 2 bases, with 12 bases between. The germline V gene encodes CDR1 SGHNT and CDR2 YYREEE (reference sequence). The CDR3 nucleotides read TGTGCCAGCAGCCCTGGACTACTAAACTATGGCTACACCTTC. Translated: CASSPGLLNYGYTF.

This clone was recorded only once. The chain uses TRBV2 and TRBJ2-7; 7 bases map to TRBD1. The CDR3 consists of 15 residues. Per germline, CDR1 SNHLY and CDR2 FYNNEI. The junction had 4 bases not matched to a gene; V was cut back by 2 bases and J by 0 bases. CDR3 region: CASSESGTASYEQYV. The CDR3 DNA reads as TGTGCCAGCAGTGAATCCGGGACAGCCTCCTACGAGCAGTACGTC.

In its sample, this clone was seen once. J is TRBJ2-7 and V is TRBV5-4; TRBD2 agrees at 7 bases. With V trimmed by 6 bases and J by 2 bases, 8 bases remained unmatched. The CDR3 contains 14 residues. Germline V gives CDR1 SGHNT, CDR2 YYREEE (reference sequence). As DNA, the CDR3 is TGTGCCAGCATCAGCGGGACGCGTCCCTACGAGCAGTACTTC. This sequence encodes CASISGTRPYEQYF.

The chain joins TRBV18 to TRBJ2-5, with D maybe TRBD2 (6 bases). Per germline, CDR1 KGHSH and CDR2 LQKENI. V was trimmed by 4 bases and J by 3 bases, leaving 9 bases between them. The CDR3 spans 13 residues. CDR3 loop: CASSLAGKETQYF. DNA for the CDR3: TGTGCCAGCTCACTGGCGGGAAAAGAGACCCAGTACTTC.

CDR3 in amino acids: CASSLWHLNTEAFF. Written as DNA, the CDR3 is TGTGCCAGCAGTTTGTGGCACCTGAACACTGAAGCTTTCTTT. The chain carries TRBV28 and TRBJ1-1, with D uncertain. Trimming took off 3 bases at V and 0 bases at J, with 8 bases between the two ends. Germline V gives CDR1 MDHEN, CDR2 SYDVKM. This CDR3 has 14 residues.

The chain has TRBV10-3 and TRBJ2-3; TRBD2 might be the D (6 bases). The CDR3 loop spans 13 amino acids. CDR1 is ENHRY, CDR2 SYGVKD, per germline. V was shortened by 4 bases and J by 6 bases, with 11 bases between the two germline ends. For the CDR3, the DNA is TGTGCCATCAGTGGGGCCGCGGGGGATACGCAGTATTTT. Residues: CAISGAAGDTQYF.

V and J are TRBV7-9 and TRBJ1-1, with a tentative D call TRBD1 (6 bases). The CDR3 runs to 14 residues. The ends were cut back, 8 bases at V and 5 bases at J, with 18 bases in the middle. Per germline, CDR1 SEHNR and CDR2 FQNEAQ (reference sequence). DNA for the CDR3: TGTGCCAGCGGGGATGGTCGAGGGGGTACTGAAGCTTTCTTT. This translates into CASGDGRGGTEAFF.

V usage is TRBV11-3 and J usage is TRBJ2-1, with 7 positions matching TRBD2. Germline V CDR1 and CDR2: SGHNT, YENEEA. V dropped 3 bases and J dropped 13; count of bases not matched to a gene: 6. CDR3 length: 12 amino acids. For the CDR3, the DNA is TGTGCCAGCAGCTTTGGCAGCGGGGAACAGTTCTTC. It yields the protein CASSFGSGEQFF.

The chain recombines TRBV18 with TRBJ2-2; weak D call: TRBD2 (5 bases). CDR1 is KGHSH and CDR2 is LQKENI in the germline V gene. The CDR3 sequence is 15 residues long. Trimming removed 1 base at V and 2 bases at J, with 8 bases between. The CDR3 protein is CASSPLTINTGELFF. The CDR3 DNA follows: TGTGCCAGCTCACCACTGACTATTAACACCGGGGAGCTGTTTTTT. The full variable domain, with the rest looked up from reference TRBV18 and TRBJ2-2, is NAGVMQNPRHLVRRRGQEARLRCSPMKGHSHVYWYRQLPEEGLKFMVYLQKENIIDESGMPKERFSAEFPKEGPSILRIQQVVRGDSAAYFCASSPLTINTGELFFGEGSRLTVL.

This chain joins TRBV6-5 and TRBJ2-1; D unclear. With 0 bases removed from V and 4 bases from J, the gap between germline ends came to 4 bases. CDR1 is MNHEY, CDR2 SVGAGI, per germline. This CDR3 has 13 amino acids. CDR3 in amino acids: CASSYSRYNEQFF. The CDR3 DNA is TGTGCCAGCAGTTACTCCAGGTACAATGAGCAGTTCTTC.

The CDR3 spells CASSEAPDQARGYV. The CDR3 nucleotides are TGTGCCAGCAGTGAAGCCCCGGACCAGGCTAGGGGGTACGTC. The chain is built from TRBV6-1 and TRBJ2-7, with D perhaps matching TRBD1 (5 bases). Germline V lookup: CDR1 MNHNS, CDR2 SASEGT. Trimming cost V 0 bases and J 12 bases, with 18 bases left between them. This CDR3 contains 14 residues.

The rearrangement uses TRBV30 and TRBJ1-6, with D uncertain. The ends were cut back, 0 bases at V and 8 bases at J, with 11 bases in the middle. CDR3 length: 14 residues. Germline values: CDR1 GTSNPN, CDR2 SVGIG (reference sequence). DNA for the CDR3: TGTGCCTGGAGTGTACGACAAGATGATTCACCCCTCCACTTT. Protein: CAWSVRQDDSPLHF.

V usage is TRBV7-8 and J usage is TRBJ1-1; the D gene is possibly TRBD1 (5 bases). CDR1 and CDR2 (germline): SGHVS, FQNEAQ. Trimming took 4 bases from V and 5 from J, leaving 17 bases between them. This CDR3 is 15 amino acids long. In DNA form, the CDR3 reads TGTGCCAGCAGCTGGCGGGACGGTGGTAAAACTGAAGCTTTCTTT. The encoded protein is CASSWRDGGKTEAFF.

The CDR3 here is CASSQVAGSGYTF. The CDR3 DNA sequence: TGCGCCAGCAGCCAAGTAGCGGGGAGTGGCTACACCTTC. The chain has TRBV4-1 and TRBJ1-2, with unresolved D. This CDR3 contains 13 residues. V gave up 1 base and J gave up 7 bases, with 10 bases separating them. In germline, CDR1 is MGHRA, CDR2 YSYEKL.

V usage is TRBV5-1 and J usage is TRBJ1-1; D unresolved. Germline values: CDR1 SGHRS, CDR2 YFSETQ. The CDR3 consists of 12 residues. V was clipped by 5 bases and J by 0 bases, with 5 bases between them. The CDR3 is CASSSMNTEAFF. The CDR3 bases are TGCGCCAGCAGTAGTATGAACACTGAAGCTTTCTTT. The full variable domain, its missing parts supplied by reference TRBV5-1 and TRBJ1-1, is KAGVTQTPRYLIKTRGQQVTLSCSPISGHRSVSWYQQTPGQGLQFLFEYFSETQRNKGNFPGRFSGRQFSNSRSEMNVSTLELGDSALYLCASSSMNTEAFFGQGTRLTVV.

The V call is TRBV12-3 or TRBV12-4, the J call TRBJ1-5; no definite D call. The CDR3 is 13 residues long. With 6 bases removed from V and 2 bases from J, the gap between germline ends came to 8 bases. CDR3 sequence (DNA): TGTGCCAGCAGGTCCGGTGGCAATCAGCCCCAGCATTTT. This gives the protein CASRSGGNQPQHF.

The rearrangement joins TRBV4-2 to TRBJ1-6, with D possibly TRBD1 on 5 matching bases. CDR1 is LGHNA, CDR2 YNFKEQ, per germline. V was cut by 0 bases and J by 1 base, with 16 bases left in between. The CDR3 covers 19 residues. The DNA for the CDR3 is TGTGCCAGCAGCCAAGATCTAGGTGCAGGGAGGTCCTATAATTCACCCCTCCACTTT. Translation: CASSQDLGAGRSYNSPLHF.

The V gene is TRBV25-1, the J gene TRBJ2-1; TRBD1 matches at 9 bases. The CDR3 totals 16 residues. Germline V gives CDR1 MGHDK, CDR2 SYGVNS. Trimming cost V 2 bases and J 4 bases; bases outside gene matches: 6. CDR3 in amino acids: CASSELTGGRYNEQFF. CDR3 DNA: TGTGCCAGCAGTGAACTCACAGGGGGCCGTTACAATGAGCAGTTCTTC.

This sequence joins TRBV4-1 and TRBJ1-2, with 8 bases matching TRBD1. This CDR3 is built from 18 residues. The V gene's germline CDR1 is MGHRA and CDR2 YSYEKL. Trimming took 4 bases from V and 4 from J; bases not matched to a gene: 17. CDR3 region: CASSLLLDHGQGLYGYTF. As DNA, the CDR3 is TGCGCCAGCAGCCTCCTTCTGGACCACGGACAGGGCCTCTATGGCTACACCTTC.

The rearrangement uses TRBV29-1 and TRBJ1-2; a weak D match, TRBD1 (6 bases). Per the germline V gene, CDR1 is SQVTM and CDR2 is ANQGSEA. This CDR3 is 16 amino acids long. Trimming removed 4 bases at V and 2 bases at J, with 20 bases between. The CDR3 nucleotides read TGCAGCGTTGGGTATTGGCAGGGGTCGTTCAACTATGGCTACACCTTC. Amino acid sequence: CSVGYWQGSFNYGYTF. Combining the CDR3 with reference TRBV29-1 and TRBJ1-2 gives the whole variable domain SAVISQKPSRDICQRGTSLTIQCQVDSQVTMMFWYRQQPGQSLTLIATANQGSEATYESGFVIDKFPISRPNLTFSTLTVSNMSPEDSSIYLCSVGYWQGSFNYGYTFGSGTRLTVV.

The V and J genes are TRBV19 and TRBJ2-7; the match to TRBD1 covers 9 bases. This CDR3 region has 14 residues. V gave up 3 bases and J gave up 5 bases; unmatched junction bases: 5. CDR1 and CDR2 from the germline V gene are LNHDA and SQIVND (reference sequence). The CDR3 loop reads CASSIGQGSDEQYF. CDR3 DNA: TGTGCCAGTAGTATCGGACAGGGGAGCGACGAGCAGTACTTC.

V gene TRBV5-1 combines with J gene TRBJ1-5, with a weak D call TRBD1 (5 bases). Germline lookup yields CDR1 SGHRS and CDR2 YFSETQ. V shed 2 bases and J shed 5 bases, with 11 bases lying between them. The CDR3 extends over 14 amino acids. For the CDR3, the DNA is TGCGCCAGCAGCTTTGGGGGGGACGATCAGCCCCAGCATTTT. It encodes CASSFGGDDQPQHF.

The chain joins TRBV5-1 to TRBJ2-5; 10 nucleotides line up with TRBD1. The CDR3 extends over 15 amino acids. The germline gives CDR1 SGHRS, CDR2 YFSETQ. The junction had 7 bases not matched to a gene; V was cut back by 3 bases and J by 5 bases. The CDR3 loop is CASSSTGGMMETQYF. The CDR3 coding sequence is TGCGCCAGCAGCTCGACAGGGGGCATGATGGAGACCCAGTACTTC. The whole variable domain, remainder taken from reference TRBV5-1 and TRBJ2-5, is KAGVTQTPRYLIKTRGQQVTLSCSPISGHRSVSWYQQTPGQGLQFLFEYFSETQRNKGNFPGRFSGRQFSNSRSEMNVSTLELGDSALYLCASSSTGGMMETQYFGPGTRLLVL.